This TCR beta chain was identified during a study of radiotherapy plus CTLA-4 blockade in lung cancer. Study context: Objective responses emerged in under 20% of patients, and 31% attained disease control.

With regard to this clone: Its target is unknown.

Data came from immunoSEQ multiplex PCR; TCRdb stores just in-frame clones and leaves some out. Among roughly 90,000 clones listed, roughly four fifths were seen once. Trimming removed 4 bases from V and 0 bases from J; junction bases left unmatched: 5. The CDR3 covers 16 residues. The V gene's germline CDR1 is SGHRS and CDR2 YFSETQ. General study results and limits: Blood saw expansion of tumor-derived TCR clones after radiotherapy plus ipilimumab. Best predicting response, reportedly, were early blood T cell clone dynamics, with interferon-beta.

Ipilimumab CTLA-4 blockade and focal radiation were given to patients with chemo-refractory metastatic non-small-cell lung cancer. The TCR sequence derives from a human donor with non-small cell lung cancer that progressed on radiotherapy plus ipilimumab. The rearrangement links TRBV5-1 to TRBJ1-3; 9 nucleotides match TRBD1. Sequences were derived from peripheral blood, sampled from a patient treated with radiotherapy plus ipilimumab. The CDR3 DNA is TGCGCCAGCAGCACGGGGACAGGGAACTCTGGAAACACCATATATTTT. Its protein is CASSTGTGNSGNTIYF.